These T cell receptor beta chains were read from a single sample in a study of control samples from healthy donors and cancer patients. TCRdb's table, derived via immunoSEQ multiplex PCR, lists solely in-frame clones and lacks some. In the table there are some 96,000 clones, over 75% of which are singletons. The sequencing input was blood. The source of these receptors is a woman aged 45-65 years in good health. The CDR3 runs from the conserved cysteine through the conserved F or W. A D gene is named only where the DNA matches it firmly. The listing skips clone size in some rows; elsewhere it reads once, few, many or a size class.

>TRBJ1-2|.|.|TRBV6-5
CASSFGPLRGYTF
TGTGCCAGCAGTTTCGGTCCCTTGAGGGGCTACACCTTC
>TRBJ1-4|.|.|TRBV7-9
CASSLQAATNEKLFF
TGTGCCAGCAGCTTACAGGCTGCAACTAATGAAAAACTGTTTTTT
>TRBJ1-1|.|.|TRBV4-1
CASSRTVGDREAFF
TGCGCCAGCAGCCGGACTGTGGGGGACCGAGAAGCTTTCTTT
>TRBJ1-2|TRBD1|.|TRBV19
CASSRLQGRDGYTF
TGTGCCAGTAGCCGATTACAGGGGAGGGATGGCTACACCTTC
>TRBJ2-6|.|.|TRBV5-1
CASSPLAGSSSGANVLTF
TGCGCCAGCAGCCCTCTCGCGGGCAGTTCTTCTGGGGCCAACGTCCTGACTTTC
>TRBJ2-1|.|.|TRBV12-3/TRBV12-4
CASNLDRDEQFF
TGTGCCAGCAATCTGGACCGTGATGAGCAGTTCTTC
>TRBJ2-1|.|.|TRBV29-1
CSVARDFNEQFF
TGCAGCGTTGCCCGGGATTTTAATGAGCAGTTCTTC
>TRBJ2-5|.|.|TRBV29-1
CSGGGGQGGKTQYF
TGCAGCGGGGGAGGGGGCCAGGGTGGAAAGACCCAGTACTTC
>TRBJ2-5|TRBD2|.|TRBV18
CASSPRLAGGLEETQYF
TGTGCCAGCTCACCAAGACTAGCGGGAGGGTTGGAAGAGACCCAGTACTTC
>TRBJ2-7|.|once|TRBV15
CATSTKTGYFTEQYF
TGTGCCACCAGCACTAAAACAGGGTATTTCACCGAGCAGTACTTC
>TRBJ2-3|.|.|TRBV7-2
CASRIPTMADTQYF
TGTGCCAGCAGGATACCTACTATGGCAGATACGCAGTATTTT
>TRBJ1-2|.|.|TRBV7-2
CASSPDRNYGYTF
TGTGCCAGCAGCCCCGACAGAAACTATGGCTACACCTTC
>TRBJ2-1|TRBD2|.|TRBV5-1
CASSIRGLAGASSYNEQFF
TGCGCCAGCAGCATCCGAGGACTAGCGGGGGCTAGCTCCTACAATGAGCAGTTCTTC
>TRBJ2-7|TRBD1|.|TRBV7-2
CASSLVLTGGSYEQYF
TGTGCCAGCAGCTTGGTGTTGACAGGGGGCTCCTACGAGCAGTACTTC
>TRBJ2-7|.|once|TRBV30
CAWSELDYLSYEQYF
TGTGCCTGGAGTGAACTGGACTACCTCTCCTACGAGCAGTACTTC
>TRBJ2-1|TRBD1|.|TRBV6-5
CASRDRWNNEQFF
TGTGCCAGCAGGGACAGGTGGAACAATGAGCAGTTCTTC
>TRBJ2-7|TRBD1|.|TRBV4-1
CASSPGDRAYEQYF
TGCGCCAGCAGCCCCGGGGACAGAGCCTACGAGCAGTACTTC
>TRBJ2-2|.|.|TRBV5-8
CASSKDRRGELFF
TGTGCCAGCAGCAAGGACAGACGTGGGGAGCTGTTTTTT
>TRBJ2-7|.|.|TRBV18
CASSPPGGRREQYF
TGTGCCAGCTCACCCCCAGGGGGGCGGAGGGAGCAGTACTTC
>TRBJ2-4|TRBD1|.|TRBV2
CASSPPRGQNIQYF
TGTGCCAGCAGTCCACCTAGGGGGCAAAACATTCAGTACTTC
>TRBJ2-5|TRBD2|.|TRBV3-1/TRBV3-2
CASSQTSGGQTQYF
TGTGCCAGCAGCCAAACTAGCGGGGGGCAGACCCAGTACTTC
>TRBJ2-3|.|once|TRBV7-2
CASSWGDTQYF
TGTGCCAGCAGCTGGGGGGATACGCAGTATTTT
>TRBJ2-1|.|.|TRBV29-1
CSVEDPSQWGQPEEFF
TGCAGCGTTGAAGATCCCAGTCAATGGGGGCAACCGGAGGAGTTCTTC
>TRBJ1-5|.|.|TRBV2
CASRPQISNQPQHF
TGTGCCAGCAGACCGCAAATTAGCAATCAGCCCCAGCATTTT
>TRBJ1-6|TRBD1|few|TRBV7-9
CASSLGNRGPSPLHF
TGTGCCAGCAGCTTAGGGAACAGGGGGCCTTCACCCCTCCACTTT
>TRBJ2-2|.|few|TRBV24-1
CATSDFGTTGGELFF
TGTGCCACCAGTGATTTTGGCACAACGGGCGGGGAGCTGTTTTTT
>TRBJ2-1|.|.|TRBV2
CARAGRWGRDEQFF
TGTGCCCGGGCGGGCAGGTGGGGTAGGGATGAGCAGTTCTTC
>TRBJ2-2|.|few|TRBV5-8
CASSSGTLLTGELFF
TGTGCCAGCAGCTCCGGGACACTACTCACCGGGGAGCTGTTTTTT
>TRBJ1-2|.|.|TRBV27
CASSYGGPFGYTF
TGTGCCAGCAGTTACGGGGGGCCCTTTGGCTACACCTTC
>TRBJ1-2|TRBD1|.|TRBV23-1
CASATGGLVRYGYTF
TGCGCCAGCGCGACAGGGGGCCTGGTTCGATATGGCTACACCTTC
>TRBJ1-6|.|.|TRBV10-3
CATLEVSYNSPLHF
TGTGCCACCCTTGAGGTGTCCTATAATTCACCCCTCCACTTT
>TRBJ1-5|.|.|TRBV6-5
CASSYSRGAKPQHF
TGTGCCAGCAGTTACTCGAGGGGTGCAAAGCCCCAGCATTTT
>TRBJ2-2|TRBD1|.|TRBV7-9
CASSSSDRANTGELFF
TGTGCCAGCAGCTCCTCGGACAGGGCGAACACCGGGGAGCTGTTTTTT
>TRBJ2-7|TRBD1|.|TRBV5-1
CASSLGNRGLSYEQYF
TGCGCCAGCAGCTTGGGGAACAGGGGGCTTTCCTACGAGCAGTACTTC
>TRBJ1-6|.|.|TRBV7-8
CAGGPGGPYNSPLHF
TGTGCCGGCGGGCCGGGCGGCCCCTATAATTCACCCCTCCACTTT
>TRBJ2-5|TRBD1|once|TRBV19
CASRRDSQETQYF
TGTGCCAGTAGAAGGGACAGCCAAGAGACCCAGTACTTC
>TRBJ2-2|.|few|TRBV5-4
CASSPGGINTGELFF
TGTGCCAGCAGCCCAGGGGGGATAAACACCGGGGAGCTGTTTTTT
>TRBJ2-1|.|.|TRBV11-3
CASSSTSTDSSYNEQFF
TGTGCCAGCAGCTCGACTTCCACCGATAGCTCCTACAATGAGCAGTTCTTC
>TRBJ1-3|.|few|TRBV15
CATSRDTGASGKTIYF
TGTGCCACCAGCAGAGACACGGGAGCTTCCGGAAAGACCATATATTTT
>TRBJ1-4|.|.|TRBV5-8
CASRRFQNEKLFF
TGTGCCAGCAGACGGTTCCAAAATGAAAAACTGTTTTTT
>TRBJ2-5|TRBD2|.|TRBV7-9
CASSGIAGRWDF
TGTGCCAGCAGCGGGATAGCGGGTCGGTGGGACTTC
>TRBJ1-1|.|.|TRBV6-2/TRBV6-3
CASSSGRGTTEAFF
TGTGCCAGCAGTTCGGGCAGGGGCACCACTGAAGCTTTCTTT
>TRBJ1-2|.|.|TRBV11-3
CASSLVYENLDYGYTF
TGTGCCAGCAGCTTAGTGTATGAGAATCTGGACTATGGCTACACCTTC
>TRBJ2-7|.|.|TRBV2
CASSEFRSGTYYEQYF
TGTGCCAGCAGTGAATTTAGGTCCGGGACATATTACGAGCAGTACTTC
>TRBJ2-1|.|.|TRBV24-1
CATSVPDVGPHEQFF
TGTGCCACCAGTGTCCCCGACGTCGGGCCCCATGAGCAGTTCTTC
>TRBJ2-5|.|.|TRBV12-3/TRBV12-4
CASSLRETQYF
TGTGCCAGCAGTTTACGGGAGACCCAGTACTTC
>TRBJ2-5|TRBD2|.|TRBV4-1
CASSQVGTSGWGTQYF
TGCGCCAGCAGCCAAGTCGGGACTAGCGGATGGGGGACCCAGTACTTC
>TRBJ2-7|.|.|TRBV6-2/TRBV6-3
CASSHSSQVKEYF
TGTGCCAGCAGCCACTCTTCCCAGGTGAAGGAGTACTTC
>TRBJ2-7|TRBD2|.|TRBV6-5
CASSYSTSGLSYEQYF
TGTGCCAGCAGTTACTCTACTAGCGGGCTCTCCTACGAGCAGTACTTC
>TRBJ2-1|.|.|TRBV27
CASSYPDENEQFF
TGTGCCAGCAGTTATCCGGATGAGAATGAGCAGTTCTTC
>TRBJ2-1|TRBD2|.|TRBV7-2
CASSLVREVSNEQFF
TGTGCCAGCAGCTTAGTTCGGGAGGTTAGCAATGAGCAGTTCTTC
>TRBJ2-3|.|.|TRBV18
CASSPNGIRSDTQYF
TGTGCCAGCTCACCAAATGGGATCAGGTCGGATACGCAGTATTTT
>TRBJ2-4|TRBD2|.|TRBV6-5
CASSRVAGVDIQYF
TGTGCCAGCAGTAGGGTAGCGGGGGTGGACATTCAGTACTTC
>TRBJ2-5|.|.|TRBV9
CASSAGPTGQETQYF
TGTGCCAGCAGCGCTGGCCCGACAGGACAAGAGACCCAGTACTTC
>TRBJ2-3|.|few|TRBV28
CASSPPSGLTDTQYF
TGTGCCAGCAGTCCCCCTTCTGGGCTCACAGATACGCAGTATTTT
>TRBJ1-3|.|.|TRBV7-9
CASSTSFRNTIYF
TGTGCCAGCAGCACAAGCTTTCGAAACACCATATATTTT
>TRBJ2-3|TRBD1|.|TRBV24-1
CATSDFLGQVEGDTQYF
TGTGCCACCAGTGATTTCTTGGGACAGGTGGAAGGAGATACGCAGTATTTT